One and the same sample provided the 32 T cell receptor beta chains below, sequenced in a study of shared clonotypes between healthy human individuals. CD45RO-negative, CCR7-selected cells formed the naive CD8 fraction, which excluded terminally differentiated effector memory CD45RA+ cells. The method was immunoSEQ multiplex PCR; TCRdb's version includes in-frame clones alone and lacks a portion of them. This sample has around 1.9 million clones, with 90% to 95% found just once. The specimen sequenced was naive CD8+ T cells from PBMCs. Every receptor here comes from a man aged 18 to 29 in good health. Some clones in this sample may be carry-over from other donors' samples.

V gene TRBV29-1 combines with J gene TRBJ2-7, with TRBD1 identical over 8 bases. Germline V gene data show CDR1 as SQVTM and CDR2 as ANQGSEA. This CDR3 is built from 16 residues. Losses at the gene ends were 6 bases for V and 1 base for J; bases not matched to a gene: 14. This chain's CDR3 is CSVSGGDRFRSYEQYF. The CDR3 bases are TGCAGCGTATCCGGCGGGGACAGGTTTAGGTCCTACGAGCAGTACTTC.

This rearrangement joins TRBV27 to TRBJ1-5; no clear D gene. Germline V gene sequence: CDR1 MNHEY, CDR2 SMNVEV (reference sequence). V was trimmed by 5 bases and J by 6 bases, leaving 11 bases between them. The CDR3 has 13 amino acids. Here the CDR3 DNA reads TGTGCCAGCAGTACGATGGGTCGTCAGCCCCAGCATTTT. As protein: CASSTMGRQPQHF.

With regard to this clone: Since a much larger clone is just one base distant, this may be a read error. This chain uses TRBV27 with TRBJ2-7; 11 bases align to TRBD1. This CDR3 region has 15 residues. V shed 5 bases, J shed 0 bases, and the junction held 3 bases outside the gene matches. The germline V gene encodes CDR1 MNHEY and CDR2 SMNVEV (reference sequence). The CDR3 loop is CASSDGTGGSYEQYF. In DNA form, the CDR3 reads TGTGCCAGCAGTGACGGGACAGGGGGCTCCTACGAGCAGTACTTC.

The CDR3 loop reads CASSPTGIPTYEQYF. DNA of the CDR3: TGTGCCAGCAGCCCTACAGGGATCCCCACTTACGAGCAGTACTTC. V is TRBV27 and J is TRBJ2-7, with a weak D call TRBD1 (6 bases). The CDR3 runs to 15 residues. Trimming cost V 6 bases and J 4 bases, with 19 bases left between them. Germline V lookup: CDR1 MNHEY, CDR2 SMNVEV (reference sequence).

V is TRBV7-8 and J is TRBJ2-7, with 7 bases aligning to TRBD1. Per germline, CDR1 SGHVS and CDR2 FQNEAQ. Losses at the gene ends were 2 bases for V and 4 bases for J; bases not matched to a gene: 8. There are 15 residues in the CDR3. CDR3 nucleotides: TGTGCCAGCAGCTTAAGAGGGGGCAGTTATTACGAGCAGTACTTC. Amino acids: CASSLRGGSYYEQYF.

This chain joins TRBV27 and TRBJ2-1, with 8 bases matching TRBD2. The CDR3 is 15 residues long. Germline lookup yields CDR1 MNHEY and CDR2 SMNVEV (reference sequence). The ends lost 5 bases at V and 6 bases at J; junction bases unmatched: 9. The CDR3 region is CASSSKREFSNEQFF. The CDR3, as DNA: TGTGCCAGCAGTAGTAAGCGGGAGTTTAGCAATGAGCAGTTCTTC.

The chain joins TRBV9 to TRBJ1-2; no definite D call. Trimming removed 0 bases from V and 6 bases from J, with 12 bases in between. CDR1 SGDLS and CDR2 YYNGEE come from the germline V gene. The CDR3 contains 14 residues. The CDR3 is CASSVGGTVNGYTF. The CDR3 DNA reads as TGTGCCAGCAGCGTAGGAGGAACAGTTAATGGCTACACCTTC.

The rearrangement links TRBV27 to TRBJ1-5; D is perhaps TRBD1 (6 bases). CDR1 is MNHEY, CDR2 SMNVEV, per germline (reference sequence). V shed 6 bases and J shed 0 bases, with 21 bases lying between them. This CDR3 region has 18 residues. In DNA, the CDR3 is TGTGCCAGCAGCTCCCAGGGGCGGGGATTACATAGCAATCAGCCCCAGCATTTT. It codes for CASSSQGRGLHSNQPQHF.

This chain uses TRBV9 with TRBJ2-5; D is tentatively TRBD1 or TRBD2 (5 bases each). CDR3 length: 16 amino acids. V shed 2 bases and J shed 5 bases, with 19 bases lying between them. The germline V gene encodes CDR1 SGDLS and CDR2 YYNGEE. CDR3 in amino acids: CASSVQVQEARETQYF. The CDR3 DNA reads TGTGCCAGCAGCGTCCAAGTACAGGAGGCGCGGGAGACCCAGTACTTC.

This chain uses TRBV7-6 with TRBJ2-1, with TRBD2 matching 15 bases. Germline-derived CDR1 and CDR2 are SGHVS and FNYEAQ. V lost 5 bases, J lost 4 bases, and 18 bases stayed unmatched. The CDR3 has 21 amino acids. The DNA of the CDR3 is TGTGCCAGCAGCCCAGGACAGGGACTAGCGGGAGGCGACCCCCGTTACAATGAGCAGTTCTTC. It is translated as CASSPGQGLAGGDPRYNEQFF.

The chain links TRBV30 to TRBJ2-7; D unresolved. In germline, CDR1 is GTSNPN, CDR2 SVGIG (reference sequence). The length of the CDR3 is 13 residues. Between the trimmed V and J ends, which lost 2 bases and 0 bases, there was a span of 8 bases. The CDR3 region has the DNA TGTGCCTGGAGTTGGGCGGCCTCCTACGAGCAGTACTTC. Its protein product is CAWSWAASYEQYF.

This chain uses TRBV18 with TRBJ2-5; D may match TRBD1 or TRBD2 (5 bases each). CDR3 length: 16 residues. Germline V CDR1 and CDR2: KGHSH, LQKENI. V gave up 5 bases and J gave up 4 bases, with 20 bases separating them. The CDR3 sequence: CASSLSGTSRGETQYF. The CDR3 bases are TGTGCCAGCTCATTATCCGGGACCTCCCGTGGAGAGACCCAGTACTTC.

The chain has TRBV9 and TRBJ2-5; either TRBD1 or TRBD2 may supply D (5 bases each). The CDR3 runs to 14 residues. The germline CDR1 and CDR2 sequences are SGDLS and YYNGEE. V was pared by 3 bases and J by 5 bases, with 14 bases between. The CDR3 nucleotides are TGTGCCAGCAGCGCCCTCCCCGGGGCGGAGACCCAGTACTTC. Translating gives CASSALPGAETQYF. Full variable domain (rest looked up from reference TRBV9 and TRBJ2-5): DSGVTQTPKHLITATGQRVTLRCSPRSGDLSVYWYQQSLDQGLQFLIQYYNGEERAKGNILERFSAQQFPDLHSELNLSSLELGDSALYFCASSALPGAETQYFGPGTRLLVL.

J is TRBJ2-1 and V is TRBV5-4; D is ambiguous. V was trimmed by 2 bases and J by 0 bases, leaving 18 bases between them. The CDR3 spans 18 residues. The germline CDR1 and CDR2 sequences are SGHNT and YYREEE (reference sequence). The CDR3 sequence: CASSLNGAGLSSYNEQFF. The DNA for the CDR3 is TGTGCCAGCAGCTTAAACGGCGCCGGCCTGAGCTCCTACAATGAGCAGTTCTTC.

This clone was found once. The rearrangement joins TRBV7-6 to TRBJ2-2; no clear D gene. The germline V and J ends were trimmed by 2 bases and 6 bases, with 16 bases remaining between them. This CDR3 has 16 amino acids. Per germline, CDR1 SGHVS and CDR2 FNYEAQ. The DNA of the CDR3 is TGTGCCAGCAGCTTACGTTTGGCGGTGATCTCCGGGGAGCTGTTTTTT. This translates into CASSLRLAVISGELFF.

The chain employs TRBV7-9 and TRBJ2-2, with 7 bases lining up with TRBD1. The CDR3 has 14 amino acids. The germline V gene encodes CDR1 SEHNR and CDR2 FQNEAQ (reference sequence). The J segment lost 3 bases and the V segment lost 8 bases, leaving 6 bases of the junction unmatched. Here the CDR3 DNA reads TGTGCCAGCTCCCGGGACAGTCACACCGGGGAGCTGTTTTTT. Protein product: CASSRDSHTGELFF.

To note about this clone: Other DNA sequences in this specimen translate into the identical CDR3. The V gene is TRBV27, the J gene TRBJ1-1; D uncertain. CDR1 MNHEY and CDR2 SMNVEV come from the germline V gene (reference sequence). CDR3 length equals 13 residues. Trimming left V 3 bases short and J 4 bases short, with 9 bases between. The CDR3, as DNA: TGTGCCAGCAGTTTCTCGGGAAGCACTGAAGCTTTCTTT. Translation gives CASSFSGSTEAFF.

This chain links TRBV7-6 with TRBJ2-3; D remains unclear. The V gene lost 4 bases and the J gene lost 4 bases, with 9 bases spanning the gap. CDR3 length: 13 residues. Germline CDR1 and CDR2: SGHVS and FNYEAQ. The DNA for the CDR3 is TGTGCCAGCAGCTCACGCAGCCCAGATACGCAGTATTTT. The encoded protein is CASSSRSPDTQYF.

V is TRBV28 and J is TRBJ2-5; D could derive from TRBD1 or TRBD2 (6 bases each). This CDR3 has 15 residues. Trimming left V 4 bases short and J 5 bases short, with 17 bases between. Germline V CDR1 and CDR2: MDHEN, SYDVKM. Here the CDR3 DNA reads TGTGCCAGCAGTTATGGCGCTGGGGGGCGGGAGACCCAGTACTTC. The encoded protein is CASSYGAGGRETQYF.

The chain combines TRBV27 with TRBJ2-3; no reliable D call. With 0 bases removed from V and 5 bases from J, the gap between germline ends came to 9 bases. In germline, CDR1 is MNHEY, CDR2 SMNVEV (reference sequence). The CDR3 totals 14 residues. This chain's CDR3 is CASSLSYGKDTQYF. The CDR3 DNA reads as TGTGCCAGCAGTTTATCGTACGGAAAAGATACGCAGTATTTT.

A remark on this clone: This sample includes further DNA sequences coding for the same CDR3. This chain joins TRBV4-1 and TRBJ2-2, with D perhaps TRBD1 (6 bases). Germline V gene sequence: CDR1 MGHRA, CDR2 YSYEKL. CDR3 length: 13 amino acids. Trimming cost V 3 bases and J 5 bases, with 7 bases left between them. CDR3 residues: CASSQTGTGELFF. The CDR3 DNA is TGCGCCAGCAGCCAGACAGGTACCGGGGAGCTGTTTTTT.

The chain uses TRBV11-2 and TRBJ2-1; 7 nucleotides agree with TRBD1. The germline V gene encodes CDR1 SGHAT and CDR2 FQNNGV. CDR3 size: 14 residues. J was trimmed by 5 bases and V by 5 bases; bases with no gene match: 6. The CDR3 DNA reads as TGTGCCAGCAGCGCTCGGGACAGACACAATGAGCAGTTCTTC. Its translation is CASSARDRHNEQFF.

The chain uses TRBV6-5 and TRBJ1-5; 7 bases agree with TRBD1. Germline-derived CDR1 and CDR2 are MNHEY and SVGAGI. The CDR3 length is 16 residues. V lost 4 bases and J lost 5; bases outside the gene matches: 11. CDR3 sequence (DNA): TGTGCCAGCAGTTCCCGCGGACAGGAGTCCGATCAGCCCCAGCATTTT. It translates to CASSSRGQESDQPQHF.

The J gene is TRBJ1-2, the V gene TRBV28; D remains unclear. The CDR3 sequence is 19 residues long. Germline V gene sequence: CDR1 MDHEN, CDR2 SYDVKM. The V and J ends lost 2 bases and 4 bases respectively, with 26 bases between them. This chain's CDR3 is CASSLDSGRHSGNIYGYTF. The CDR3, as DNA: TGTGCCAGCAGTTTAGACTCCGGGCGTCATTCAGGTAACATCTATGGCTACACCTTC.

V is TRBV28 and J is TRBJ2-7, with TRBD2 matching over 7 bases. CDR1 and CDR2 from the germline V gene are MDHEN and SYDVKM. This CDR3 has 16 amino acids. Losses at the gene ends were 7 bases for V and 7 bases for J; bases not matched to a gene: 19. CDR3 region: CASNRIFVGGPREQYF. The CDR3, as DNA: TGTGCCAGCAACCGAATCTTCGTGGGAGGGCCGAGGGAGCAGTACTTC.

The chain is built from TRBV28 and TRBJ2-7; weak D call: TRBD1 (5 bases). The CDR3 loop spans 13 amino acids. In germline, CDR1 is MDHEN, CDR2 SYDVKM. V was cut by 5 bases and J by 2 bases, with 10 bases left in between. The CDR3 DNA is TGTGCCAGCAGTCATGGACATGCCTACGAGCAGTACTTC. Protein product: CASSHGHAYEQYF.

The gene calls are TRBV6-6 and TRBJ2-7; D is ambiguous. Germline V lookup: CDR1 MNHNY, CDR2 SVGAGI (reference sequence). This CDR3 is 15 amino acids long. V was clipped by 2 bases and J by 4 bases, with 15 bases between them. In DNA form, the CDR3 reads TGTGCCAGCAGTTACGGGTCGGTCCTCGAGTACGAGCAGTACTTC. Its protein is CASSYGSVLEYEQYF.

The V call is TRBV27, the J call TRBJ2-7; TRBD1 matches 10 bases. The CDR3 runs to 15 residues. Germline V gives CDR1 MNHEY, CDR2 SMNVEV (reference sequence). V shed 7 bases and J 2 bases; nucleotides not matched to a gene: 8. In DNA form, the CDR3 reads TGTGCCAGCACTCAAGCCGGGACAGGGGCCTACGAGCAGTACTTC. This sequence encodes CASTQAGTGAYEQYF.

The chain combines TRBV29-1 with TRBJ1-1; D gene uncertain. The CDR3 runs 12 residues. Trimming removed 5 bases from V and 7 bases from J, with 14 bases in between. CDR1 is SQVTM, CDR2 ANQGSEA, per germline. The DNA for the CDR3 is TGCAGCGTTTGGGGTTGGAGAGGTGAAGCTTTCTTT. This codes for CSVWGWRGEAFF.

The V and J genes are TRBV4-1 and TRBJ2-3; 10 bases line up with TRBD2. The V segment lost 1 base and the J segment 2 bases; nucleotides outside the gene matches: 6. The CDR3 is made up of 17 amino acids. Germline V gene sequence: CDR1 MGHRA, CDR2 YSYEKL. CDR3 protein: CASSQGPAGGVTDTQYF. The CDR3 coding sequence is TGCGCCAGCAGCCAAGGGCCAGCGGGAGGGGTCACAGATACGCAGTATTTT.

On this clone: The same CDR3 can be traced to other DNA sequences in this sample. The J gene is TRBJ2-5, the V gene TRBV9, with 9 bases lining up with TRBD2. There are 16 residues in the CDR3. Trimming cost V 0 bases and J 4 bases; bases outside gene matches: 7. Germline V gives CDR1 SGDLS, CDR2 YYNGEE. The CDR3 is CASSVVGSGSLETQYF. The CDR3 DNA follows: TGTGCCAGCAGCGTAGTGGGTAGCGGGAGTCTAGAGACCCAGTACTTC.

V and J are TRBV4-3 and TRBJ2-7; possible D gene TRBD2, 6 bases. Germline CDR1 and CDR2: LGHNA and YSLEER. V was cut by 4 bases and J by 7 bases, with 23 bases left in between. This CDR3 has 16 residues. In nucleotides, the CDR3 is TGCGCCAGCAGCCCCATCGGTGGACTACCCGGGGAGGAGCAGTACTTC. This gives the protein CASSPIGGLPGEEQYF.